The 14 T cell receptor beta chains below come from one sample, sequenced in a study of breast tumors, draining lymph nodes, adjacent tissues. Breast cancer patients provided tissue from their axillary draining lymph nodes. TCRdb analysed the multiplex PCR reads with MiXCR anew, one entry per CDR3 protein. The table has about 230,000 distinct CDR3 sequences, approximately 29% seen once. Sequencing was done on a sample of axillary lymph node tissue. The receptors here all came from a female donor with breast cancer. Some clones in this sample may be carry-over from other donors' samples.

For this clonotype: Given a much more abundant clone one base away, this may be a read error. The chain employs TRBV6-1 and TRBJ1-2; D remains unclear. Germline V CDR1 and CDR2: MNHNS, SASEGT. Trimming cost V 5 bases and J 1 base, with 8 bases left between them. The CDR3 is made up of 13 amino acids. The CDR3 here is CASSHLGNYGYTF. The CDR3 bases are TGTGCCAGCAGTCACCTTGGTAACTATGGCTACACCTTC.

This clonotype was observed at least ten times. This sequence joins TRBV11-2 and TRBJ2-5; tentatively, D is TRBD1 or TRBD2 (5 bases each). The germline CDR1 and CDR2 sequences are SGHAT and FQNNGV. CDR3 length: 16 residues. Trimming pared 5 bases from V and 5 bases from J, leaving 21 bases between. Here the CDR3 reads CASSKGVSAVLETQYF. The CDR3 DNA follows: TGTGCCAGCAGCAAAGGGGTTAGCGCGGTCCTTGAGACCCAGTACTTC.

This clonotype has at least ten counts. The genes are TRBV5-8 and TRBJ2-1; 15 nucleotides agree with TRBD2. The CDR3 is 16 residues long. V lost 4 bases to trimming and J lost 6 bases; unmatched junction nucleotides: 5. Germline loops: CDR1 SGHTS, CDR2 YDEGEE. The CDR3: CASSRGLAGGINEQFF. CDR3 in DNA: TGTGCCAGCAGCCGGGGACTAGCGGGAGGTATCAATGAGCAGTTCTTC.

In this sample, this clonotype turned up many times. The CDR3 loop is CSASYRRGARTDTQYF. For the CDR3, the DNA is TGCAGTGCTAGTTATAGGCGGGGCGCCCGCACAGATACGCAGTATTTT. This chain joins TRBV20-1 and TRBJ2-3; D might be TRBD2 (6 bases). The CDR3 consists of 16 residues. The V end was cut by 3 bases, the J end by 1 base, with 17 bases between. The germline gives CDR1 DFQATT, CDR2 SNEGSKA (reference sequence).

As to this clonotype: Just one base apart from a much larger clone, this may be a read error. The chain has TRBV3-1 and TRBJ2-1; weak D call: TRBD1 (6 bases). The CDR3 runs 16 residues. The ends were cut back, 4 bases at V and 4 bases at J, with 17 bases in the middle. Germline assignment: CDR1 LGHDT and CDR2 YNNKEL (reference sequence). The CDR3, as DNA: TGTGCCAGCAGCCTAGGGGGACCAGAGCTATACAATGAGCAGTTCTTC. Its protein product is CASSLGGPELYNEQFF.

This clonotype was detected many times. The rearrangement links TRBV7-9 to TRBJ2-7, with 7 nucleotides matching TRBD2. V trimming: 4 bases; J trimming: 4 bases; junction bases outside the gene matches: 19. Germline lookup yields CDR1 SEHNR and CDR2 FQNEAQ (reference sequence). CDR3 size: 18 residues. CDR3 DNA sequence: TGTGCCAGCAGCTCCGACCATGGCGGGGGAGGGCCAAGGTACGAGCAGTACTTC. Its protein is CASSSDHGGGGPRYEQYF. Variable domain in full (rest from reference TRBV7-9 and TRBJ2-7): DTGVSQNPRHKITKRGQNVTFRCDPISEHNRLYWYRQTLGQGPEFLTYFQNEAQLEKSRLLSDRFSAERPKGSFSTLEIQRTEQGDSAMYLCASSSDHGGGGPRYEQYFGPGTRLTVT.

In this sample, this clonotype turned up once. This may stem from a read error, because a much larger clone lies one nucleotide away. This sequence joins TRBV20-1 and TRBJ2-1, with 7 bases lining up with TRBD2. The CDR3 spans 15 residues. Per germline, CDR1 DFQATT and CDR2 SNEGSKA (reference sequence). CDR3 in amino acids: CSATRGEASYNEQLF. The CDR3 DNA is TGCAGTGCTACCCGGGGGGAAGCTTCCTACAATGAGCAGCTCTTC.

This clonotype has ten or more counts. The chain couples TRBV14 to TRBJ2-5; D is unresolved. Trimming cost V 3 bases and J 1 base, with 6 bases left between them. Germline CDR1 reads SGHDN; CDR2 reads FVKESK. This CDR3 region has 13 residues. CDR3 residues: CASSQWFQETQYF. In nucleotides, the CDR3 is TGTGCCAGCAGCCAGTGGTTCCAAGAGACCCAGTACTTC. The entire variable domain, with the rest obtained from reference TRBV14 and TRBJ2-5, is as follows: EAGVTQFPSHSVIEKGQTVTLRCDPISGHDNLYWYRRVMGKEIKFLLHFVKESKQDESGMPNNRFLAERTGGTYSTLKVQPAELEDSGVYFCASSQWFQETQYFGPGTRLLVL.

The chain has TRBV20-1 and TRBJ1-2; D is undetermined. This CDR3 comprises 10 residues. Trimming removed 4 bases at V and 12 bases at J, with 12 bases between. Germline V gives CDR1 DFQATT, CDR2 SNEGSKA (reference sequence). DNA of the CDR3: TGCAGTGCTAAAGGGCCTGGAAACACCTTC. It encodes CSAKGPGNTF.

Remarks on this clonotype: At one end the junction does not follow the germline gene, possibly because of a read error. V and J are TRBV30 and TRBJ1-1; D is undetermined. The CDR3 is made up of 14 amino acids. Germline V CDR1 and CDR2: GTSNPN, SVGIG (reference sequence). CDR3 DNA: TGTGTCTGGAGTGTACGCGGCAGGACGCGGATGGCTTTCTTT. Translating it yields CVWSVRGRTRMAFF. Full variable domain (rest looked up from reference TRBV30 and TRBJ1-1): SQTIHQWPATLVQPVGSPLSLECTVEGTSNPNLYWYRQAAGRGLQLLFYSVGIGQISSEVPQNLSASRPQDRQFILSSKKLLLSDSGFYLCVWSVRGRTRMAFFGQGTRLTVV.

In this sample, this clonotype turned up once. This chain connects TRBV12-3 or TRBV12-4 to TRBJ1-2; TRBD1 might be the D (6 bases). The length of the CDR3 is 14 residues. Trimming removed 1 base from V and 3 bases from J, with 9 bases in between. CDR3 in DNA: TGTGCCAGCAGTTTAGACGACAGGTACTATGGCTACACCTTC. This gives the protein CASSLDDRYYGYTF.

At least ten counts were recorded for this clonotype. The V and J genes are TRBV3-1 and TRBJ2-7, with 12 bases aligning to TRBD2. The CDR3 consists of 15 residues. J gave up 8 bases and V 0 bases, and 5 bases lay outside the gene matches. CDR1 LGHDT and CDR2 YNNKEL come from the germline V gene (reference sequence). DNA for the CDR3: TGTGCCAGCAGCCAAGAGCCTAGCGGGAGGGCCAAGCAGTACTTC. Its translation: CASSQEPSGRAKQYF.

The CDR3 loop is CALRGPSGRGGGSQDTQYF. The CDR3 bases are TGTGCCCTACGGGGTCCTAGCGGGAGAGGGGGCGGGTCACAGGATACGCAGTATTTT. The chain joins TRBV10-3 to TRBJ2-3; 10 bases fit TRBD2. J was trimmed by 6 bases and V by 11 bases; bases with no gene match: 26. The length of the CDR3 is 19 residues. CDR1 is ENHRY and CDR2 is SYGVKD in the germline V gene.

This clonotype was seen ten or more times. The CDR3 DNA reads as TGCAGCGTTGGACTAGCGGGAGGTGGGGGCACAGATACGCAGTATTTT. Protein: CSVGLAGGGGTDTQYF. The chain employs TRBV29-1 and TRBJ2-3; 13 nucleotides match TRBD2. V shed 4 bases and J 1 base; nucleotides not matched to a gene: 5. This CDR3 is built from 16 residues. Germline V lookup: CDR1 SQVTM, CDR2 ANQGSEA.